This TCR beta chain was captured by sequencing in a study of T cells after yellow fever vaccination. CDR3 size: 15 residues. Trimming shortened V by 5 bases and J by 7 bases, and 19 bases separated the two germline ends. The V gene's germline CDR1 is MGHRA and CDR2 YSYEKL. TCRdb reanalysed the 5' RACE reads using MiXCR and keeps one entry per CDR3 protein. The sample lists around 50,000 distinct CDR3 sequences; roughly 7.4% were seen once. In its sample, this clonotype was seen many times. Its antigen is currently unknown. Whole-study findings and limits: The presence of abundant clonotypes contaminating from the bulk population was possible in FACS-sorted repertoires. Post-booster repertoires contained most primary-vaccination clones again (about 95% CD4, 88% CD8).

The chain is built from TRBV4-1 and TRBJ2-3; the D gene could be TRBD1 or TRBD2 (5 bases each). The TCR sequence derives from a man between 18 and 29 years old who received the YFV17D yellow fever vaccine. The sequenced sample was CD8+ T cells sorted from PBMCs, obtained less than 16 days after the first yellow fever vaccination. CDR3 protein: CASSTPRGNENTQYF. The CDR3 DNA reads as TGCGCCAGCAGCACTCCCCGGGGCAATGAAAATACGCAGTATTTT.